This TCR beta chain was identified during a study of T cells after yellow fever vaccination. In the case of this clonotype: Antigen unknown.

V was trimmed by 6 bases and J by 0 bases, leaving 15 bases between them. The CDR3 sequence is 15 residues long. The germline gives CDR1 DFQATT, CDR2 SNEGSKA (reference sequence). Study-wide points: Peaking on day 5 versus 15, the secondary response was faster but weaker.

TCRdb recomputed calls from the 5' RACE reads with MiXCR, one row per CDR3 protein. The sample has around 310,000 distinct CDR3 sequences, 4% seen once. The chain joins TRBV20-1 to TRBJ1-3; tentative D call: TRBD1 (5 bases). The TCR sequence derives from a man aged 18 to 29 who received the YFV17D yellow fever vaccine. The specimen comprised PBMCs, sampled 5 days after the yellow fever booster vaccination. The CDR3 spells CSAKRSRVSGNTIYF. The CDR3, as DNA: TGCAGTGCAAAGCGAAGCAGGGTCTCTGGAAACACCATATATTTT.